Following are 14 T cell receptor beta chains from one sample sequenced in a study of CXCR3-negative and CXCR3-positive naive CD8 T cells. The method, 5' RACE with UMI labels, was used to prepare the TRB cDNA libraries. TCRdb reprocessed the 5' RACE reads and keeps a single row for each CDR3 protein, giving no DNA. This listing includes approximately 70,000 distinct CDR3 sequences. Sample: naive CXCR3- CD8+ T cells from blood. This sample's subset: CD45RO-CCR7+CD27+CD95- naive CD8+ T cells lacking CXCR3 (TNR3-). All receptors come from a human donor in good health. Some clones in this sample may be carry-over from other donors' samples.

This chain joins TRBV11-2 and TRBJ2-1; without DNA, the TCRdb call of TRBD2 cannot be checked. The CDR3 sequence is 16 residues long. Germline CDR1 reads SGHAT; CDR2 reads FQNNGV. The CDR3 loop is CASSAGLAGFNNEQFF.

The V and J genes are TRBV9 and TRBJ2-2; TCRdb proposes TRBD1, but this gene call is untestable without DNA. Germline assignment: CDR1 SGDLS and CDR2 YYNGEE. The CDR3 totals 13 residues. CDR3 loop: CASTPGNTGELFF.

The V call is TRBV28, the J call TRBJ1-5; TCRdb proposes TRBD1, but this gene call is untestable without DNA. CDR3 length equals 15 residues. Germline V gene data show CDR1 as MDHEN and CDR2 as SYDVKM. CDR3 in amino acids: CASSLSLGANQPQHF.

The CDR3 reads CASSLVVGQPQHF. This chain links TRBV7-9 with TRBJ1-5. The CDR3 totals 13 residues. Germline CDR1 reads SEHNR; CDR2 reads FQNEAQ (reference sequence).

The chain carries TRBV4-1 and TRBJ2-3; as DNA is missing, the TRBD1 call by TCRdb cannot be tested. Germline V lookup: CDR1 MGHRA, CDR2 YSYEKL. The CDR3 length is 17 residues. The CDR3 is CASSQEGVWLASDTQYF.

The CDR3 sequence is CASSQAPQGATYGYTF. The gene calls are TRBV4-3 and TRBJ1-2; TCRdb calls TRBD1, which cannot be checked without DNA. Germline V lookup: CDR1 LGHNA, CDR2 YSLEER. The CDR3 contains 16 residues.

V is TRBV9 and J is TRBJ2-1. The CDR3 contains 15 residues. Looked up from germline, CDR1 is SGDLS and CDR2 is YYNGEE. The CDR3 sequence: CASSVDYFSYNEQFF.

The genes are TRBV20-1 and TRBJ1-2. Per germline, CDR1 DFQATT and CDR2 SNEGSKA (reference sequence). This CDR3 region has 12 residues. The CDR3: CSARATNYGYTF.

The chain joins TRBV29-1 to TRBJ2-2; TCRdb designates TRBD1, a call that cannot be tested without DNA. The CDR3 has 13 amino acids. Germline CDR1 and CDR2: SQVTM and ANQGSEA. The CDR3: CSASGQEAGELFF.

V is TRBV7-2 and J is TRBJ2-7; the D call from TCRdb, TRBD2, cannot be confirmed without DNA. The germline CDR1 and CDR2 sequences are SGHTA and FQGNSA. The CDR3 totals 14 residues. The CDR3 reads CASSSLLTVYEQYF.

The chain carries TRBV3-1 and TRBJ2-5. This CDR3 has 14 amino acids. Germline loops: CDR1 LGHDT, CDR2 YNNKEL (reference sequence). CDR3 residues: CASSQVSGIETQYF.

The chain is built from TRBV5-6 and TRBJ2-1; as DNA is missing, the TRBD1 call by TCRdb cannot be tested. In germline, CDR1 is SGHDT, CDR2 YYEEEE. CDR3 length: 13 residues. The CDR3 loop is CASSAGTRNEQFF.

The rearrangement links TRBV5-4 to TRBJ2-1. The CDR3 consists of 15 residues. Germline V lookup: CDR1 SGHNT, CDR2 YYREEE (reference sequence). CDR3 loop: CASSLRQPSYNEQFF.

This chain connects TRBV7-9 to TRBJ2-3; no DNA is available, so the TRBD1 call from TCRdb remains unchecked. CDR1 SEHNR and CDR2 FQNEAQ come from the germline V gene (reference sequence). This CDR3 spans 18 amino acids. The CDR3 loop reads CASSHNSVSDGGFDTQYF.